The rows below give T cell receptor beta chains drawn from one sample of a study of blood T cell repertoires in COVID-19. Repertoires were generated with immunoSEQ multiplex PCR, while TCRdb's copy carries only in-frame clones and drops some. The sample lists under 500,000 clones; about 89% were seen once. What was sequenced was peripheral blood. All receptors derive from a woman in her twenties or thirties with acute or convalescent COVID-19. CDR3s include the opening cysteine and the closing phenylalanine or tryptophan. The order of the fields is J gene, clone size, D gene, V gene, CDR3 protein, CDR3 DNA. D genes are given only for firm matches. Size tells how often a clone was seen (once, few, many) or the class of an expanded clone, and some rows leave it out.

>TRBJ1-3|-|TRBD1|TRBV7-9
CASSLTGTGVNTIYF
TGTGCCAGCAGCTTGACCGGGACAGGGGTGAACACCATATATTTT
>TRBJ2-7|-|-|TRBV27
CASSSLGLAQSYEQYF
TGTGCCAGCAGTTCACTTGGACTGGCACAAAGCTACGAGCAGTACTTC
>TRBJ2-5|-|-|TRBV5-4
CASSLQGETQYF
TGTGCCAGCAGCTTGCAGGGAGAGACCCAGTACTTC
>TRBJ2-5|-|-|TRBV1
CTSSQDGRLADGTQYF
TGCACCAGCAGCCAAGATGGACGTCTAGCGGACGGGACCCAGTACTTC
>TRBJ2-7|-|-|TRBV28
CATAGRGRYEQYF
TGTGCCACTGCGGGCAGAGGGAGATACGAGCAGTACTTC
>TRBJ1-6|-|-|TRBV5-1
CASSLEAGDNSPLHF
TGCGCCAGCAGCTTGGAGGCAGGGGATAATTCACCCCTCCACTTT
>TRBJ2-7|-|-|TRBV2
CASRPIGDSYEQYF
TGTGCCAGCAGACCGATAGGGGATTCCTACGAGCAGTACTTC
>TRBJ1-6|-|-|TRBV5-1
CASSFTGLDSPLHF
TGCGCCAGCAGCTTCACGGGGTTAGATTCACCCCTCCACTTT
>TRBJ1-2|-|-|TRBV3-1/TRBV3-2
CASSQDGWRGAHGYTF
TGTGCCAGCAGCCAAGATGGGTGGCGGGGGGCGCATGGCTACACCTTC
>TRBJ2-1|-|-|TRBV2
CASRQSGGRWNEQFF
TGTGCCAGCAGGCAATCGGGGGGCCGGTGGAATGAGCAGTTCTTC
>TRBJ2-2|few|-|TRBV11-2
CASSHILRSVRRELFF
TGTGCCAGCAGTCACATTCTCAGGTCCGTTCGGCGGGAGCTGTTTTTT
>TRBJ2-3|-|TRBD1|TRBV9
CASSGRWTGRTDTQYF
TGTGCCAGCAGCGGGAGATGGACAGGGCGCACAGATACGCAGTATTTT
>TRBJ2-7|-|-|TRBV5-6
CASSLDRDAYEQYF
TGTGCCAGCAGCTTGGACAGGGACGCCTACGAGCAGTACTTC
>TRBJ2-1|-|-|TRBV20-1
CSASSQAYNEQFF
TGCAGTGCTAGTTCCCAGGCGTACAATGAGCAGTTCTTC
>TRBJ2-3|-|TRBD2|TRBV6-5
CASSIGGDGDTQYF
TGTGCCAGCAGTATCGGGGGGGATGGAGATACGCAGTATTTT
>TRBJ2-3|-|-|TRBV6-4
CASSGPRGAPRTDTQYF
TGTGCCAGCAGTGGCCCCCGGGGGGCCCCCCGAACAGATACGCAGTATTTT